This TCR beta chain came from a study of shared clonotypes between healthy human individuals. Terminally differentiated effector memory CD45RA+ cells were excluded by CCR7 positive selection of CD45RO-negative cells. Original handling: ImmunoSEQ supplied junction-only sequences lacking quality scores, so filtering was different. The method was immunoSEQ multiplex PCR; TCRdb's version includes in-frame clones alone and lacks a portion of them. V, J and clone size reflect that table, while D and trimming were determined from the DNA. The table has about 2 million clones, approximately 95% seen once. The CDR3 is 14 residues long. Germline CDR1 is LGHNA and CDR2 is YSLEER. V lost 3 bases and J lost 5; bases outside the gene matches: 7.

The clonotype originates from a man between 18 and 29 years old in good health. Input material: naive CD8+ T cells sorted from blood. The chain couples TRBV4-3 to TRBJ2-7; 7 bases are shared with TRBD2. CDR3 nucleotides: TGCGCCAGCAGCCAGTACGGGAGGATCAACGAGCAGTACTTC. Its protein product is CASSQYGRINEQYF.